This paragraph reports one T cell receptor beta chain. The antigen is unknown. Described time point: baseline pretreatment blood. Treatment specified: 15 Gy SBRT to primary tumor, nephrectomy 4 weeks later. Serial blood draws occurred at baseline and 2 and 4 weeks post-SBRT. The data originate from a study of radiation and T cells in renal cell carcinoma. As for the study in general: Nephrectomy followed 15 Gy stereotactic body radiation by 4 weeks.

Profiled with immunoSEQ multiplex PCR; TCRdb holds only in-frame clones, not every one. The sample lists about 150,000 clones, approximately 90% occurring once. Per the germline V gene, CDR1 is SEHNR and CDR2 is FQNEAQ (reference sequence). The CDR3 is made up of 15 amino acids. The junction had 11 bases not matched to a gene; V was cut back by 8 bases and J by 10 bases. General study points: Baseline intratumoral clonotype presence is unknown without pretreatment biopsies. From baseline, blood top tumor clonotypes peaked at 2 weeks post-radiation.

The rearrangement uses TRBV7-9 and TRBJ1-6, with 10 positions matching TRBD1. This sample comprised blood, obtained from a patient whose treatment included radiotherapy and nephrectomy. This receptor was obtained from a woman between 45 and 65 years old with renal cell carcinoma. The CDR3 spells CASAEGDRGGSPLHF. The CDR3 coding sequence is TGTGCCAGCGCGGAGGGGGACAGGGGAGGCTCACCCCTCCACTTT.